Following are 18 T cell receptor beta chains from one sample sequenced in a study of blood T cell repertoires in COVID-19. Measured with immunoSEQ multiplex PCR; TCRdb has only the in-frame clones, and not every one. This sample has 180,000 or so clones, with roughly 83% found just once. Material for sequencing was PBMCs or T cells enriched from blood (not recorded which). The receptors shown here come from a woman aged 55-70 years who had recovered from COVID-19.

The genes are TRBV6-5 and TRBJ1-1, with 9 bases aligning to TRBD1. Germline V lookup: CDR1 MNHEY, CDR2 SVGAGI. This CDR3 contains 14 residues. Germline trimming cut 8 bases from V and 6 bases from J; bases unmatched to any gene: 10. The CDR3 region has the DNA TGTGCCAGCCTAACAGGGGGCATAGCTGCTGAAGCTTTCTTT. Translating gives CASLTGGIAAEAFF.

The V and J genes are TRBV7-2 and TRBJ1-3; 7 nucleotides line up with TRBD1. The CDR3 covers 14 residues. Germline V gene data show CDR1 as SGHTA and CDR2 as FQGNSA. Unmatched junction bases numbered 7, after V lost 7 bases and J lost 4 bases. This CDR3 is CASNPGTAGNTIYF. The CDR3, as DNA: TGTGCCAGCAACCCAGGGACAGCCGGAAACACCATATATTTT.

The chain links TRBV14 to TRBJ1-1; D perhaps matches TRBD1 (5 bases). Germline V gene lookup returns CDR1 SGHDN and CDR2 FVKESK. Trimming shortened V by 3 bases and J by 4 bases, and 15 bases separated the two germline ends. This CDR3 is 15 amino acids long. The CDR3 loop is CASSHKGGGGTEAFF. The CDR3 bases are TGTGCCAGCAGCCATAAGGGCGGGGGAGGCACTGAAGCTTTCTTT.

The rearrangement links TRBV19 to TRBJ1-1; TRBD1 aligns across 8 bases. Germline assignment: CDR1 LNHDA and CDR2 SQIVND (reference sequence). CDR3 size: 16 residues. Trimming cost V 9 bases and J 4 bases; bases outside gene matches: 16. Written as DNA, the CDR3 is TGTGCCAGCAGCCAGGGGGCGGGGAACTCCTTCACTGAAGCTTTCTTT. Protein: CASSQGAGNSFTEAFF.

The chain uses TRBV27 and TRBJ2-2; 9 nucleotides agree with TRBD2. Germline values: CDR1 MNHEY, CDR2 SMNVEV (reference sequence). V trimming: 7 bases; J trimming: 6 bases; junction bases outside the gene matches: 6. This CDR3 spans 14 amino acids. CDR3 sequence (DNA): TGTGCCAGCAAGGGCGGGGGGGCGCCCGGGGAGCTGTTTTTT. Its translation is CASKGGGAPGELFF.

This chain connects TRBV3-1 (or the pseudogene TRBV3-2) to TRBJ1-1; D uncertain. Germline CDR1 LGHDT, CDR2 YNNKEL (reference sequence). V lost 2 bases, J lost 1 base, and 11 bases lay in between. The length of the CDR3 is 15 residues. CDR3 sequence reads: CASSQSADGNTEAFF. The CDR3 region has the DNA TGTGCCAGCAGCCAATCAGCGGACGGGAACACTGAAGCTTTCTTT.

This clone was observed once. The J gene is TRBJ2-7, the V gene TRBV5-4; tentative D call: TRBD1 (5 bases). Germline-derived CDR1 and CDR2 are SGHNT and YYREEE (reference sequence). Trimming stripped 4 bases from V and 2 bases from J, with 16 bases between. The CDR3 is 15 residues long. The CDR3 loop reads CASSLGTTVTYEQYF. CDR3 coding DNA: TGTGCCAGCAGCCTAGGTACGACAGTTACCTACGAGCAGTACTTC.

This chain links TRBV6-2 or TRBV6-3 with TRBJ1-5, with a possible D match to TRBD1 (6 bases). Germline V lookup: CDR1 MNHEY, CDR2 SVGEGT. The CDR3 extends over 15 amino acids. The V end was cut by 4 bases, the J end by 6 bases, with 16 bases between. The CDR3 region has the DNA TGTGCCAGCAGTTTCCGGGACAAATCCCCTCAGCCCCAGCATTTT. Encoded protein: CASSFRDKSPQPQHF.

With respect to this clone: Different DNA sequences within this sample yield the same CDR3. This chain joins TRBV18 and TRBJ1-4, with D possibly TRBD1 on 6 matching bases. CDR1 is KGHSH and CDR2 is LQKENI in the germline V gene. The V end was cut by 5 bases, the J end by 2 bases, with 9 bases between. This CDR3 is built from 14 residues. The CDR3 DNA sequence: TGTGCCAGCTCAACAAGGGGGACTAATGAAAAACTGTTTTTT. As protein: CASSTRGTNEKLFF.

V and J are TRBV3-1 (or the pseudogene TRBV3-2) and TRBJ1-1; D remains ambiguous. The CDR3 consists of 14 residues. V lost 5 bases to trimming and J lost 4 bases, with 14 bases between them. CDR1 is LGHDT and CDR2 is YNNKEL in the germline V gene (reference sequence). Here the CDR3 DNA reads TGTGCCAGCAGCGTTCTGGGAGCCTTCACTGAAGCTTTCTTT. This encodes CASSVLGAFTEAFF.

The CDR3 here is CASASGRGGTDTQYF. The DNA for the CDR3 is TGCGCCAGCGCTAGCGGGAGGGGCGGCACAGATACGCAGTATTTT. This chain connects TRBV4-1 to TRBJ2-3, with TRBD2 matching 12 bases. J was trimmed by 1 base and V by 8 bases; bases with no gene match: 4. Per the germline V gene, CDR1 is MGHRA and CDR2 is YSYEKL. The CDR3 consists of 15 residues.

The rearrangement links TRBV4-1 to TRBJ2-7; maybe TRBD1 (6 bases). Trimming removed 5 bases from V and 4 bases from J, with 21 bases in between. This CDR3 spans 16 amino acids. Germline V gene data show CDR1 as MGHRA and CDR2 as YSYEKL. CDR3 nucleotides: TGCGCCAGCAGCTCAAGCGACGGGACACATACTTACGAGCAGTACTTC. Protein: CASSSSDGTHTYEQYF.

The chain recombines TRBV20-1 with TRBJ1-2; 7 nucleotides line up with TRBD1. Germline assignment: CDR1 DFQATT and CDR2 SNEGSKA (reference sequence). Trimming at V came to 6 bases and at J to 8 bases, leaving 6 bases not matched to a gene. This CDR3 is built from 11 residues. CDR3 residues: CSARTGPGYTF. In DNA, the CDR3 is TGCAGTGCACGGACAGGCCCGGGCTACACCTTC.

V is TRBV5-4 and J is TRBJ2-5; perhaps TRBD2 as D (5 bases). Germline CDR1 is SGHNT and CDR2 is YYREEE (reference sequence). The CDR3 extends over 13 amino acids. The V gene lost 4 bases and the J gene lost 5 bases, with 12 bases spanning the gap. CDR3 nucleotides: TGTGCCAGCAGCCGCACGGGCGGGGAGACCCAGTACTTC. Its protein product is CASSRTGGETQYF. Variable domain in full (rest from reference TRBV5-4 and TRBJ2-5): ETGVTQSPTHLIKTRGQQVTLRCSSQSGHNTVSWYQQALGQGPQFIFQYYREEENGRGNFPPRFSGLQFPNYSSELNVNALELDDSALYLCASSRTGGETQYFGPGTRLLVL.

The chain is built from TRBV30 and TRBJ2-7; the D is unclear. Germline CDR1 and CDR2: GTSNPN and SVGIG (reference sequence). The CDR3 runs to 14 residues. The V end lost 0 bases, the J end lost 6 bases, and 15 bases lay between the germline ends. DNA of the CDR3: TGTGCCTGGAGTGTACTCAGTTCGGGTGGCGAGCAGTACTTC. It translates to CAWSVLSSGGEQYF. The full variable domain, rest sourced from reference TRBV30 and TRBJ2-7, is SQTIHQWPATLVQPVGSPLSLECTVEGTSNPNLYWYRQAAGRGLQLLFYSVGIGQISSEVPQNLSASRPQDRQFILSSKKLLLSDSGFYLCAWSVLSSGGEQYFGPGTRLTVT.

CDR3 amino acids: CASSLSRPMNTEAFF. The CDR3, as DNA: TGTGCCAGCAGCTTGTCCAGGCCGATGAACACTGAAGCTTTCTTT. The chain uses TRBV5-5 and TRBJ1-1; D not certain. The germline CDR1 and CDR2 sequences are SGHKS and YYEKEE (reference sequence). V lost 1 base and J lost 0, with 10 bases in between. CDR3 size: 15 residues.

V and J are TRBV7-6 and TRBJ2-7; 10 bases fit TRBD2. CDR3 length: 16 residues. Germline trimming cut 2 bases from V and 4 bases from J; bases unmatched to any gene: 8. CDR1 is SGHVS and CDR2 is FNYEAQ in the germline V gene. The CDR3 is CASSLYASGSGYEQYF. DNA of the CDR3: TGTGCCAGCAGCTTATATGCTAGCGGGAGTGGATACGAGCAGTACTTC.

The rearrangement uses TRBV2 and TRBJ2-7, with 7 bases fitting TRBD2. V dropped 8 bases and J dropped 0; count of bases not matched to a gene: 10. The germline gives CDR1 SNHLY, CDR2 FYNNEI. This CDR3 spans 15 amino acids. This CDR3 reads CASGEGRGSSYEQYF. The CDR3 DNA sequence: TGTGCCAGCGGGGAGGGGCGGGGAAGCTCCTACGAGCAGTACTTC.